A single sample gave rise to the 13 T cell receptor beta chains below, sequenced in a study of ipilimumab plus nivolumab after autologous stem cell transplantation. Assay used: immunoSEQ multiplex PCR; TCRdb lists only in-frame clones, some missing. Of about 43,000 clones detected, about 88% appear once; the ten largest clones hold approximately 0.82%. Sequenced here: PBMCs, sampled in a trial of ipilimumab plus nivolumab as post-transplant consolidation. These receptors originate from a male donor with multiple myeloma.

V is TRBV10-2 and J is TRBJ2-7, with D unclear. The germline V gene encodes CDR1 WSHSY and CDR2 SAAADI. CDR3 length: 12 residues. Here the CDR3 DNA reads TGCGCGGCCGGCCGACTTCCGAACGAGCAGTACTTC. This codes for CAAGRLPNEQYF.

The chain employs TRBV27 and TRBJ1-2; 10 nucleotides match TRBD1. This CDR3 region has 14 residues. Trimming took 3 bases from V and 5 from J; bases not matched to a gene: 3. CDR1 is MNHEY, CDR2 SMNVEV, per germline (reference sequence). The CDR3 protein is CASSFRDRGYGYTF. The DNA of the CDR3 is TGTGCCAGCAGTTTCCGGGACAGGGGTTATGGCTACACCTTC.

V usage is TRBV5-8 and J usage is TRBJ2-5; a weak D match, TRBD2 (5 bases). V was cut by 6 bases and J by 4 bases, with 16 bases left in between. The CDR3 consists of 14 residues. Germline assignment: CDR1 SGHTS and CDR2 YDEGEE. The CDR3 bases are TGTGCCAGCATCCTTCGGAGGACCGGAGAGACCCAGTACTTC. Protein: CASILRRTGETQYF.

This clone came up a few times. Germline and junction disagree at one end, which may indicate a read error. The chain has TRBV11-1 and TRBJ2-5, with 8 bases matching TRBD2. CDR1 SGHAT and CDR2 FQDESV come from the germline V gene (reference sequence). The CDR3 is 15 amino acids. The CDR3 region is CASSWDGGDQKTQYF. CDR3 nucleotide sequence: TGTGCCAGCAGTTGGGACGGGGGGGACCAAAAGACCCAGTACTTC.

This chain connects TRBV6-5 to TRBJ2-7; no firm D call. Germline loops: CDR1 MNHEY, CDR2 SVGAGI. V shed 5 bases and J shed 2 bases, with 4 bases lying between them. The CDR3 is 11 amino acids. The CDR3 sequence: CASSEPYEQYF. CDR3 bases: TGTGCCAGCAGTGAACCCTACGAGCAGTACTTC.

This sequence joins TRBV28 and TRBJ2-1, with 12 bases identical to TRBD2. The CDR3 is 18 residues long. Germline-derived CDR1 and CDR2 are MDHEN and SYDVKM. V trimming: 3 bases; J trimming: 6 bases; junction bases outside the gene matches: 12. The CDR3 region has the DNA TGTGCCAGCAGTTTTCCGACTAGCGGGAGAGGTTCCAGCAATGAGCAGTTCTTC. It codes for CASSFPTSGRGSSNEQFF.

The chain combines TRBV30 with TRBJ1-2; D is uncertain. Germline V gives CDR1 GTSNPN, CDR2 SVGIG (reference sequence). The CDR3 is made up of 13 amino acids. The V gene lost 1 base and the J gene lost 6 bases, with 12 bases spanning the gap. The CDR3: CAWSEMGSDGYTF. CDR3 nucleotides: TGTGCCTGGAGTGAAATGGGGTCGGATGGCTACACCTTC.

V gene TRBV7-3 combines with J gene TRBJ2-5; no definite D call. Trimming removed 3 bases from V and 0 bases from J, with 8 bases in between. The germline V gene has CDR1 SGHTA and CDR2 FQGTGA. This CDR3 is built from 14 residues. The CDR3 nucleotides are TGTGCCAGCAGCTTGGTCAGCAACCAAGAGACCCAGTACTTC. It encodes CASSLVSNQETQYF.

The V and J genes are TRBV10-1 and TRBJ2-4; the match to TRBD2 covers 7 bases. The V gene end was trimmed by 10 bases and the J gene end by 1 base; junction bases not matched to a gene: 19. The CDR3 has 18 amino acids. CDR1 and CDR2 (germline): WNHNN, SYGVQD (reference sequence). The CDR3 DNA sequence: TGCGCCATCACCGAGACCGGGAGGATTGTTCGGGCCAAAAACATTCAGTACTTC. It yields the protein CAITETGRIVRAKNIQYF.

The chain employs TRBV5-1 and TRBJ1-2; tentative D call: TRBD1 (6 bases). CDR1 SGHRS and CDR2 YFSETQ come from the germline V gene. The V end was cut by 4 bases, the J end by 4 bases, with 17 bases between. The CDR3 has 15 residues. The CDR3 sequence: CASSPRQGTSYGYTF. The CDR3 coding sequence is TGCGCCAGCAGCCCGCGGCAGGGGACATCCTATGGCTACACCTTC. Filled out from reference TRBV5-1 and TRBJ1-2, the complete variable domain reads KAGVTQTPRYLIKTRGQQVTLSCSPISGHRSVSWYQQTPGQGLQFLFEYFSETQRNKGNFPGRFSGRQFSNSRSEMNVSTLELGDSALYLCASSPRQGTSYGYTFGSGTRLTVV.

The chain links TRBV28 to TRBJ2-7, with D tentatively TRBD1 (5 bases). The germline V gene has CDR1 MDHEN and CDR2 SYDVKM. This CDR3 spans 15 amino acids. Trimming took 1 base from V and 7 from J, leaving 17 bases between them. CDR3 amino acids: CASSLYGHPDTEQYF. CDR3 nucleotides: TGTGCCAGCAGTTTATACGGACATCCAGACACGGAGCAGTACTTC. The variable domain in full, completed from reference TRBV28 and TRBJ2-7, reads DVKVTQSSRYLVKRTGEKVFLECVQDMDHENMFWYRQDPGLGLRLIYFSYDVKMKEKGDIPEGYSVSREKKERFSLILESASTNQTSMYLCASSLYGHPDTEQYFGPGTRLTVT.

V gene TRBV5-1 combines with J gene TRBJ2-2; D may be TRBD1 (6 bases). The length of the CDR3 is 16 residues. The germline V and J ends were trimmed by 0 bases and 8 bases, with 17 bases remaining between them. Germline V lookup: CDR1 SGHRS, CDR2 YFSETQ. The CDR3 DNA sequence: TGCGCCAGCAGCTTGGACGGACCGAACACAGGGGGGGAGCTGTTTTTT. Translated: CASSLDGPNTGGELFF.

The V gene is TRBV18, the J gene TRBJ1-2; 7 bases line up with TRBD1. The CDR3 is 14 amino acids. The trim removed 3 bases at V and 5 bases at J, leaving 6 bases unmatched. The germline V gene encodes CDR1 KGHSH and CDR2 LQKENI. The CDR3, as DNA: TGTGCCAGCTCACCTAGGGGGCCTGAGTATGGCTACACCTTC. Its translation: CASSPRGPEYGYTF.